This T cell receptor (beta chain) was recovered during a study of T cells in Graves' hyperthyroidism and ophthalmopathy. TCR beta CDR3 sequences were amplified from RNA transcripts. The TCR CDR3 was amplified in a first-round RT-PCR using the HTBI primer set. TCRdb called the multiplex PCR reads again in MiXCR, with one record for every CDR3 protein. The table lists around 540,000 distinct CDR3 sequences, under 60% of them singletons. V lost 0 bases to trimming and J lost 0 bases, with 7 bases between them. Germline-derived CDR1 and CDR2 are KGHDR and SFDVKD. The CDR3 loop spans 15 amino acids. At least ten counts were recorded for this clonotype.

The sequenced material came from peripheral blood or thyroid tissue (not recorded which). This sequence was found in a woman between 18 and 29 years old with Graves' hyperthyroidism. This chain links TRBV24-1 with TRBJ2-5, with D possibly TRBD2 on 6 matching bases. The CDR3 DNA reads as TGTGCCACCAGTGATTTGTCGGGGGACCAAGAGACCCAGTACTTC. Translated: CATSDLSGDQETQYF.